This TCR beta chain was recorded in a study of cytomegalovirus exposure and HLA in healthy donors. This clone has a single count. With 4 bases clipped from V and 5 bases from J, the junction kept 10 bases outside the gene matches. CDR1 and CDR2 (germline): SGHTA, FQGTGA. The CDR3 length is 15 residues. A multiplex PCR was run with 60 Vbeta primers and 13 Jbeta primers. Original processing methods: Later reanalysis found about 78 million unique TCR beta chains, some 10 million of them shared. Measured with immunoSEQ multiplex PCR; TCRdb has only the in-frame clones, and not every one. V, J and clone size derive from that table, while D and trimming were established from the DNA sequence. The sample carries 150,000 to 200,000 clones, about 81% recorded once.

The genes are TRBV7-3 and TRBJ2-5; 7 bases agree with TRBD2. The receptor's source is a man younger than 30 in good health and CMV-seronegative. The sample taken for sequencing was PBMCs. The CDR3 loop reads CASSSTGTGGETQYF. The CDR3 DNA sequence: TGTGCCAGCAGCTCAACCGGGACGGGAGGCGAGACCCAGTACTTC.